Detailed here is one TCR beta chain. The sample is drawn from a study of blood T cell repertoires in COVID-19. J gave up 3 bases and V 5 bases, and 0 bases lay outside the gene matches. Germline V lookup: CDR1 DFQATT, CDR2 SNEGSKA (reference sequence). This CDR3 region has 11 residues. Sequenced by immunoSEQ multiplex PCR; TCRdb stores in-frame clones only, minus some. The table shows a few hundred thousand clones, with approximately 90% occurring only once. This rearrangement joins TRBV20-1 to TRBJ2-5; TRBD1 matches at 7 bases. Material: PBMCs or T cells enriched from blood (not recorded which). This sequence was found in a woman in her thirties or forties with acute COVID-19. The CDR3 protein is CSADREETQYF. CDR3 DNA: TGCAGTGCTGACAGGGAAGAGACCCAGTACTTC.